This TCR beta chain was identified during a study of CD8 T cells in ankylosing spondylitis (dated by TCRdb to between 2016 and 2019). Turning to the overall study: T cell receptor beta repertoires were profiled in healthy donors and ankylosing spondylitis patients so that disease-linked TCR variants could be found. The whole study cohort included under 140 healthy donors and around 24 ankylosing spondylitis patients. Peripheral blood was sampled, and synovial fluid was also collected from ankylosing spondylitis patients. General study outcomes and caveats: A TCR beta motif made up of eight highly homologous amino acid variants appeared to be characteristic of blood from ankylosing spondylitis patients. The disease-linked clones were reported to be significantly enriched in matched synovial fluid samples from ankylosing spondylitis patients. Some of the motif variants had been reported before in the synovial fluid and blood of reactive arthritis patients, a finding that suggests common disease-initiation mechanisms. The disease-linked clones showed a CD8+ phenotype and occurred at relatively low frequencies in peripheral blood.

This clonotype was seen repeatedly, ten times or more. The target of this receptor is not known. No much larger clone is present one base from it, and per-base qualities are unavailable. The CDR3 has 16 amino acids, counting the end cysteine and phenylalanine. Only the CDR3 region is kept as DNA, spanning 48 bases read in frame from base 1. The germline V gene gives CDR1 as MRHNA and CDR2 as SNTAGT. A distance of 10 bases separates the germline ends of V and J, which lose 0 bases and 1 base respectively. Sequencing instrument: Illumina MiSeq. Quantitative 5'-RACE with molecular barcodes was used to prepare TCR beta libraries. The original pipeline was this. Disease-linked TCR variants were identified with a new computational method built on a probabilistic model of VDJ rearrangement. TCRdb passed the public sequencing reads through fastp at Q25 and MiXCR, retaining productive beta sequences. Entries are consolidated by CDR3 protein sequence, retaining the most common genes and DNA. V and J calls and clone size were set by TCRdb, not the authors. For this sample there are over 30,000 distinct CDR3 sequences; approximately 15% appear just once. 45% of the sample is held by the ten biggest clonotypes.

The sample taken for sequencing was blood. The chain joins TRBV6-4 to TRBJ2-1; the best D guess is TRBD2, with 6 bases matching. The TCR comes from a male donor with ankylosing spondylitis or in good health (not recorded which). The CDR3 protein: CASSDSGTASYNEQFF. The sequenced DNA is TGTGCCAGCAGTGACTCGGGGACTGCATCCTACAATGAGCAGTTCTTC.